The 2 T cell receptor beta chains presented below share a single source sample, sequenced in a study of blood T cell repertoires in COVID-19. Sequencing used immunoSEQ multiplex PCR; TCRdb keeps in-frame clones, though not all of them. Of 57,000 or so clones in the sample, roughly 80% were seen once. The material sequenced was peripheral blood. Receptors were obtained from a woman aged 80 or over with active or convalescent COVID-19.

There are a few counts of this clone. This chain connects TRBV3-1 (or the pseudogene TRBV3-2) to TRBJ2-2; the match to TRBD2 covers 8 bases. CDR1 is LGHDT, CDR2 YNNKEL, per germline (reference sequence). With V trimmed by 4 bases and J by 5 bases, 12 bases remained unmatched. This CDR3 region has 17 residues. This CDR3 is CASSRGRWSGGTGELFF. CDR3 in DNA: TGTGCCAGCAGCCGCGGGAGGTGGTCAGGAGGGACCGGGGAGCTGTTTTTT.

The chain combines TRBV5-1 with TRBJ2-5; no clear D. The CDR3 spans 14 residues. Germline CDR1 SGHRS, CDR2 YFSETQ. Trimming took off 0 bases at V and 0 bases at J, with 6 bases between the two ends. In DNA, the CDR3 is TGCGCCAGCAGCTTGGACAGAAACCAAGAGACCCAGTACTTC. This sequence encodes CASSLDRNQETQYF.